This TCR beta chain was obtained from a study of cytomegalovirus exposure and HLA in healthy donors. Overall study findings and caveats: An Asian-associated ancestry cluster reportedly showed fewer N-insertions than the roughly 670-donor mean in a later analysis.

The CDR3 consists of 14 residues. Germline lookup yields CDR1 MNHEY and CDR2 SVGAGI. With respect to this clone: What it recognizes is unknown. At one boundary the junction diverges from the germline segment, which might be a read error.

Primers for the PCR totalled 60 Vbeta and 13 Jbeta. TCRdb's table, derived via immunoSEQ multiplex PCR, lists solely in-frame clones and lacks some. The repertoire consists of 180,000 or so clones, with around 80% occurring once and the leading ten covering roughly 0.69%. The sequence derives from a woman aged 18-30 years in good health and CMV-seronegative. The chain links TRBV6-5 to TRBJ1-4; D remains ambiguous. Sample: PBMCs. In DNA, the CDR3 is TGTGCCACCAGTCTCACATCAACTAATGAAAAACTGTTTTTT. Protein sequence: CATSLTSTNEKLFF.